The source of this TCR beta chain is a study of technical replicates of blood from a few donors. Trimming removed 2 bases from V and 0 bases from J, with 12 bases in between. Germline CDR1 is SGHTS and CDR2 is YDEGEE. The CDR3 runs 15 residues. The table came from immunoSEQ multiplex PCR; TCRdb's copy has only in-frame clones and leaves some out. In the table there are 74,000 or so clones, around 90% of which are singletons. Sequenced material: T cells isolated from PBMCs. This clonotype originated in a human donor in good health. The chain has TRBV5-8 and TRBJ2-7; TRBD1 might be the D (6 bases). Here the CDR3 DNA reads TGTGCCAGCAGCTTAGGAACAGGGCCCTCCTACGAGCAGTACTTC. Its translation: CASSLGTGPSYEQYF.